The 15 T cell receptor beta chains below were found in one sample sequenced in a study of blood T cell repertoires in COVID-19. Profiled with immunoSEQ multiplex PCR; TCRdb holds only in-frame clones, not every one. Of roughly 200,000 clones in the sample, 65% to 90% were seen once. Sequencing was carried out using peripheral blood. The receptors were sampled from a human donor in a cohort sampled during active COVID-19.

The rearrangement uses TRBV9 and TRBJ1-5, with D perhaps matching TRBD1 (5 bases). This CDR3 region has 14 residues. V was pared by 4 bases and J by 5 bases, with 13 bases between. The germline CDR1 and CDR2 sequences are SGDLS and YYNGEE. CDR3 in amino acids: CASSRLGGDQPQHF. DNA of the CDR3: TGTGCCAGCAGCCGACTCGGAGGGGATCAGCCCCAGCATTTT.

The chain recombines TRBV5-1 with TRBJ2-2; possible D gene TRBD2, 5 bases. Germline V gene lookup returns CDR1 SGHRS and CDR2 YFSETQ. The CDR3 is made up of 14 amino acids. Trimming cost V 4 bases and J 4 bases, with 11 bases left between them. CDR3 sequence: CASSVAGATGELFF. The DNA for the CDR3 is TGCGCCAGCAGCGTTGCGGGCGCCACCGGGGAGCTGTTTTTT.

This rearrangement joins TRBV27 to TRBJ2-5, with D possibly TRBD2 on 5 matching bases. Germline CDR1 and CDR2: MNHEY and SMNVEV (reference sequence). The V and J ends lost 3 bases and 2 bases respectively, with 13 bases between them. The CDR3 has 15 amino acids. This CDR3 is CASSFLYGEQETQYF. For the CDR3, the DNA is TGTGCCAGCAGTTTCCTGTACGGGGAGCAAGAGACCCAGTACTTC.

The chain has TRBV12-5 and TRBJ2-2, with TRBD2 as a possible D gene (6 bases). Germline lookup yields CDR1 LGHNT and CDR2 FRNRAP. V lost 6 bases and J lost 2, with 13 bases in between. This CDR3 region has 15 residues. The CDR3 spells CASGPRGTNTGELFF. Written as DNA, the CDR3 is TGTGCTAGTGGCCCCCGGGGGACCAACACCGGGGAGCTGTTTTTT.

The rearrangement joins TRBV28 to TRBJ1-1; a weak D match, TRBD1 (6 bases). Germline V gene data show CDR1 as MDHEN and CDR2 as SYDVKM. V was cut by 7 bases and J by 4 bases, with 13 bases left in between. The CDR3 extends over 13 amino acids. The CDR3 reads CASTDSSTTEAFF. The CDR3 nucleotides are TGTGCCAGCACGGACAGCTCGACCACTGAAGCTTTCTTT. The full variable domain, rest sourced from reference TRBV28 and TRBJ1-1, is DVKVTQSSRYLVKRTGEKVFLECVQDMDHENMFWYRQDPGLGLRLIYFSYDVKMKEKGDIPEGYSVSREKKERFSLILESASTNQTSMYLCASTDSSTTEAFFGQGTRLTVV.

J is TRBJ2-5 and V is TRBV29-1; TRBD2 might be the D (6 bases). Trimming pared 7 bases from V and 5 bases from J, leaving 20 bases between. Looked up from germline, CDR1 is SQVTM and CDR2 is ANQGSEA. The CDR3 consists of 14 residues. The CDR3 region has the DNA TGCAGCGCAGGATCTGGGACCAGCGGGGAGACCCAGTACTTC. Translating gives CSAGSGTSGETQYF.

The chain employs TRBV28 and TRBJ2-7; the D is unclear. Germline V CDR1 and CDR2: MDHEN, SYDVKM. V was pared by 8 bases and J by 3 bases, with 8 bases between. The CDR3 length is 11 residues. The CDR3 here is CASRSYYEQYF. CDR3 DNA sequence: TGTGCCAGCCGGAGCTACTACGAGCAGTACTTC.

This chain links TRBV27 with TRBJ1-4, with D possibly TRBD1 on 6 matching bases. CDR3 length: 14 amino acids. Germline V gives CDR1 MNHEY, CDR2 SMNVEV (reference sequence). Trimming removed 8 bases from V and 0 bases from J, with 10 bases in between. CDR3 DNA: TGTGCCAGCTCAAACAGGGCAACTAATGAAAAACTGTTTTTT. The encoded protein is CASSNRATNEKLFF.

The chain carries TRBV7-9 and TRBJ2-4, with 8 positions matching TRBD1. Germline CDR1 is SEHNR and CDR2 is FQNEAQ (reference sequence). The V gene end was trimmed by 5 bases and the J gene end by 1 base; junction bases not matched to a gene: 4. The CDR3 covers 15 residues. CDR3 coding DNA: TGTGCCAGCAGCCTGACAGGGGAGGCCAAAAACATTCAGTACTTC. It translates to CASSLTGEAKNIQYF.

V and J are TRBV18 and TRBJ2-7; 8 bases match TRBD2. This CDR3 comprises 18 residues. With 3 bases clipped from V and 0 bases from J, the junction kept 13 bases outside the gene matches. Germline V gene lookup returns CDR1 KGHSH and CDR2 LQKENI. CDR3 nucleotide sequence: TGTGCCAGCTCACCTACTAGCGTCGGGGGGGGTAGCTCCTACGAGCAGTACTTC. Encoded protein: CASSPTSVGGGSSYEQYF.

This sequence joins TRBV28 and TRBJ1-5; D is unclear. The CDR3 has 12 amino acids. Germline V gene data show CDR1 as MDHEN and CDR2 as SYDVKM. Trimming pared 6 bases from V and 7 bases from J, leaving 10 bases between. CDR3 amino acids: CASRQDGQPQHF. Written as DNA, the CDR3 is TGTGCCAGCAGGCAGGATGGGCAGCCCCAGCATTTT.

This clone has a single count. CDR3 region: CASRDNIYEQYF. DNA of the CDR3: TGTGCCAGCCGGGACAACATCTACGAGCAGTACTTC. The V and J genes are TRBV28 and TRBJ2-7, with D perhaps TRBD1 (6 bases). CDR1 is MDHEN and CDR2 is SYDVKM in the germline V gene. Between the trimmed V and J ends, which lost 8 bases and 3 bases, there was a span of 11 bases. The CDR3 covers 12 residues.

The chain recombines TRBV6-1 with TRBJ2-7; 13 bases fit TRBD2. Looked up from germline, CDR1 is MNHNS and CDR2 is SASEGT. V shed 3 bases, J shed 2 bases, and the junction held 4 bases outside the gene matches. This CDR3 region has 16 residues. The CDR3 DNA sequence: TGTGCCAGCAGTGACACCGGACTAGCGGGGGCCTACGAGCAGTACTTC. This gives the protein CASSDTGLAGAYEQYF.

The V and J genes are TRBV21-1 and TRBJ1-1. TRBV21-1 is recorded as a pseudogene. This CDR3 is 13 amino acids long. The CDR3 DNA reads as TGTGCCAGCAGCAAAGGTACCGGTCCGGAAGCTTTCTTT. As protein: CASSKGTGPEAFF.

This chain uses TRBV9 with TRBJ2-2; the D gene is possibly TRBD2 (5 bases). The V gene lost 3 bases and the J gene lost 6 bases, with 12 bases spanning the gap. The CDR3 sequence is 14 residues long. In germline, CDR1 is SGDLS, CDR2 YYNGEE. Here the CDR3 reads CASSARTAPGELFF. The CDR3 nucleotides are TGTGCCAGCAGCGCACGGACTGCACCCGGGGAGCTGTTTTTT. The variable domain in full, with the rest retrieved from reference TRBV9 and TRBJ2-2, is DSGVTQTPKHLITATGQRVTLRCSPRSGDLSVYWYQQSLDQGLQFLIQYYNGEERAKGNILERFSAQQFPDLHSELNLSSLELGDSALYFCASSARTAPGELFFGEGSRLTVL.